Reported below is one T cell receptor beta chain. This entry comes from a study of identical twins. TCRdb reanalysed the 5' RACE reads using MiXCR and keeps one entry per CDR3 protein. The data show around 490,000 distinct CDR3 sequences, roughly an eighth seen once. CDR1 and CDR2 from the germline V gene are PRHDT and FYEKMQ (reference sequence). The CDR3 loop spans 15 amino acids. The junction had 8 bases not matched to a gene; V was cut back by 5 bases and J by 4 bases. These data were also reused for a study on yellow fever vaccine responses in identical twins.

The clonotype comes from a woman under 30 in good health. The V gene is TRBV13, the J gene TRBJ2-7, with 10 bases aligning to TRBD2. The source material was CD4+ T cells sorted from blood. This CDR3 reads CASSSRTSGLYEQYF. CDR3 DNA sequence: TGTGCCAGCAGCAGCAGGACTAGCGGTTTATACGAGCAGTACTTC.